These T cell receptor beta chains were read from a single sample in a study of T cell responses to AZD1222 COVID-19 vaccine. The protocol was immunoSEQ multiplex PCR, while the TCRdb copy is restricted to in-frame clones and leaves out a portion. The sample holds some 80,000 clones; 70% to 90% are singletons and the top ten take approximately 7%. Source: peripheral blood, taken on day 0 of AZD1222 vaccination. These receptors all stem from an adult in good health. CDR3s include the opening cysteine and the closing phenylalanine or tryptophan. A D gene is named only where the DNA matches it firmly. The size field is filled for only some rows; it gives once, few, many or a size class.

d_call	v_call	cdr3_length	j_call	clone_size	cdr3_aa	cdr3_nt
.	TRBV14	15	TRBJ1-2	.	CASSARGRWIYGYTF	TGTGCCAGCTCAGCCCGAGGGAGGTGGATCTATGGCTACACCTTC
TRBD2	TRBV6-4	14	TRBJ2-2	.	CASRGREATGELFF	TGTGCCAGCAGGGGCCGGGAGGCCACCGGGGAGCTGTTTTTT
.	TRBV12-3/TRBV12-4	9	TRBJ2-2	medium-sized	CASNPELFF	TGTGCCAGCAACCCCGAGCTGTTTTTT
TRBD2	TRBV9	18	TRBJ2-2	.	CASSVSGLAGVGTGELFF	TGTGCCAGCAGCGTTTCTGGACTAGCGGGAGTTGGCACCGGGGAGCTGTTTTTT
.	TRBV2	12	TRBJ1-2	.	CASSGETYGYTF	TGTGCCAGCAGTGGGGAAACCTATGGCTACACCTTC
.	TRBV30	13	TRBJ1-6	.	CASSFEAVSPLHF	TGTGCCTCATCATTTGAGGCAGTTTCACCCCTCCACTTT
.	TRBV5-1	17	TRBJ1-3	.	CASSIGPTGTSGNTIYF	TGCGCCAGCAGCATAGGACCCACAGGCACCTCTGGAAACACCATATATTTT
.	TRBV19	14	TRBJ1-4	.	CASSMGATNEKLFF	TGTGCCAGTAGTATGGGGGCAACTAATGAAAAACTGTTTTTT
TRBD1	TRBV28	15	TRBJ2-7	.	CASSSNQGAAYEQYF	TGTGCCAGCAGTTCAAATCAGGGGGCCGCCTACGAGCAGTACTTC
TRBD2	TRBV9	17	TRBJ2-2	.	CASSTLPGLAGGGELFF	TGTGCCAGCAGCACGCTCCCGGGACTAGCGGGAGGGGGGGAGCTGTTTTTT
TRBD1	TRBV7-9	15	TRBJ2-2	.	CASSPGQGNTGELFF	TGTGCCAGCAGCCCAGGACAGGGGAACACCGGGGAGCTGTTTTTT
.	TRBV4-1	16	TRBJ1-3	few	CASSPVIQASGNTIYF	TGCGCCAGCAGCCCTGTTATTCAGGCGTCTGGAAACACCATATATTTT
.	TRBV3-1/TRBV3-2	16	TRBJ2-1	.	CASSQGGGAHRDEQFF	TGTGCCAGCAGCCAAGGTGGAGGGGCCCATCGGGATGAGCAGTTCTTC
.	TRBV19	15	TRBJ1-5	.	CASSIKGPGNQPQHF	TGTGCCAGTAGTATAAAGGGACCGGGGAATCAGCCCCAGCATTTT
.	TRBV30	11	TRBJ2-3	medium-sized	CALEITGSQYF	TGTGCCTTGGAAATAACCGGTTCACAGTATTTT
.	TRBV5-1	15	TRBJ1-2	.	CASSLGSPPNYGYTF	TGCGCCAGCAGCTTGGGAAGTCCCCCTAACTATGGCTACACCTTC
TRBD1	TRBV18	15	TRBJ1-5	.	CASSADRGVGQPQHF	TGTGCCAGCTCAGCGGACAGGGGAGTTGGTCAGCCCCAGCATTTT
.	TRBV19	13	TRBJ1-2	.	CASSPGASYGYTF	TGTGCCAGCAGTCCAGGAGCGAGCTATGGCTACACCTTC
TRBD2	TRBV7-9	15	TRBJ2-5	.	CASRAGLANQETQYF	TGTGCCAGCAGGGCGGGACTAGCGAACCAAGAGACCCAGTACTTC
.	TRBV7-9	16	TRBJ2-7	.	CASSLRQGLITSEQYF	TGTGCCAGCAGCTTACGTCAGGGCCTCATAACCTCCGAGCAGTACTTC